This passage covers 14 T cell receptor beta chains from one sample sequenced in a study of cytomegalovirus exposure and HLA in healthy donors. The study ran its PCR with 60 Vbeta and 13 Jbeta primers. Clones were read by immunoSEQ multiplex PCR, and TCRdb kept only the in-frame ones, dropping some. Of 130,000 or so clones detected, 75% to 80% appear once; the ten largest clones hold around 1.5%. Sequencing used PBMCs. All receptors come from a female donor in good health and CMV-seronegative.

V gene TRBV6-1 combines with J gene TRBJ1-5, with unresolved D. The CDR3 has 17 amino acids. Trimming shortened V by 1 base and J by 0 bases, and 13 bases separated the two germline ends. The germline V gene encodes CDR1 MNHNS and CDR2 SASEGT. CDR3 DNA: TGTGCCAGCAGTGAAGAAAGGTGGAGGGATAGCAATCAGCCCCAGCATTTT. This codes for CASSEERWRDSNQPQHF.

The sample holds a few counts of this clone. The chain links TRBV5-6 to TRBJ2-2; possible D gene TRBD1, 5 bases. This CDR3 spans 13 amino acids. Germline V gene data show CDR1 as SGHDT and CDR2 as YYEEEE. Trimming cost V 0 bases and J 11 bases, with 11 bases left between them. The CDR3 nucleotides are TGTGCCAGCAGCTTGGTTCAGGGTGGTGAGCTGTTTTTT. Encoded protein: CASSLVQGGELFF.

The J gene is TRBJ2-3, the V gene TRBV7-9, with unresolved D. The V end was cut by 4 bases, the J end by 4 bases, with 6 bases between. This CDR3 is built from 12 residues. The germline V gene has CDR1 SEHNR and CDR2 FQNEAQ (reference sequence). For the CDR3, the DNA is TGTGCCAGCAGCTGGGCTTCAGATACGCAGTATTTT. This sequence encodes CASSWASDTQYF.

The table lists this clone with a count of one. The chain recombines TRBV18 with TRBJ2-3, with a tentative D call TRBD1 (6 bases). The CDR3 has 13 residues. Germline CDR1 reads KGHSH; CDR2 reads LQKENI. The V end was cut by 7 bases, the J end by 3 bases, with 11 bases between. The CDR3 protein is CASFIDRTDTQYF. For the CDR3, the DNA is TGTGCCAGCTTCATAGACAGGACAGATACGCAGTATTTT.

The chain is built from TRBV6-5 and TRBJ2-7; 7 bases match TRBD1. The junction had 8 bases not matched to a gene; V was cut back by 6 bases and J by 3 bases. The CDR3 sequence is 14 residues long. Germline CDR1 reads MNHEY; CDR2 reads SVGAGI. The chain's CDR3 is CASSGQAGYYEQYF. The CDR3 DNA follows: TGTGCCAGCAGCGGACAGGCAGGTTACTACGAGCAGTACTTC.

The chain employs TRBV5-1 and TRBJ2-3; 9 bases fit TRBD2. The CDR3 has 16 amino acids. The junction had 4 bases not matched to a gene; V was cut back by 1 base and J by 1 base. Germline CDR1 reads SGHRS; CDR2 reads YFSETQ. The CDR3 DNA follows: TGCGCCAGCAGCTTGTCTGGCGGGGGGGGCACAGATACGCAGTATTTT. It specifies CASSLSGGGGTDTQYF.

Written as DNA, the CDR3 is TGTGCCAGCAGTTTGGCGCTAGCGAGATACAATGAGCAGTTCTTC. Its translation: CASSLALARYNEQFF. V gene TRBV27 combines with J gene TRBJ2-1; D possibly corresponds to TRBD2 (6 bases). The V gene lost 3 bases and the J gene lost 4 bases, with 13 bases spanning the gap. The CDR3 loop spans 15 amino acids. Germline CDR1 MNHEY, CDR2 SMNVEV (reference sequence).

The chain employs TRBV6-5 and TRBJ2-7; 7 nucleotides line up with TRBD1. Trimming took 2 bases from V and 7 from J; bases not matched to a gene: 14. The germline gives CDR1 MNHEY, CDR2 SVGAGI. The CDR3 sequence is 16 residues long. The CDR3 nucleotides are TGTGCCAGCAGTTACCTCATGACAGGGTCGGTGGGGGAGCAGTACTTC. It translates to CASSYLMTGSVGEQYF.

The genes are TRBV11-2 and TRBJ2-1; 8 bases line up with TRBD2. Germline assignment: CDR1 SGHAT and CDR2 FQNNGV. J gave up 2 bases and V 5 bases, and 5 bases lay outside the gene matches. The CDR3 consists of 15 residues. In DNA form, the CDR3 reads TGTGCCAGCAGCCCCGGGACTAGGGCCTACAATGAGCAGTTCTTC. It translates to CASSPGTRAYNEQFF.

The chain carries TRBV6-1 and TRBJ1-4; 7 positions agree with TRBD1. The V segment lost 6 bases and the J segment 8 bases; nucleotides outside the gene matches: 9. Per the germline V gene, CDR1 is MNHNS and CDR2 is SASEGT. This CDR3 has 14 amino acids. As DNA, the CDR3 is TGTGCCAGCAGCGGGCCGACAGGGAGGGAAAAACTGTTTTTT. This encodes CASSGPTGREKLFF.

This clone occurred a few times. The gene calls are TRBV11-2 and TRBJ1-1, with 8 bases identical to TRBD1. The J segment lost 4 bases and the V segment lost 1 base, leaving 14 bases of the junction unmatched. The V gene's germline CDR1 is SGHAT and CDR2 FQNNGV. The CDR3 has 18 amino acids. In DNA, the CDR3 is TGTGCCAGCAGCTTAGCCGTCGCCTCCCGGGACAGGTCCACTGAAGCTTTCTTT. Its protein is CASSLAVASRDRSTEAFF.

This clone was found a few times. V is TRBV5-6 and J is TRBJ2-5; D is ambiguous. The CDR3 covers 14 residues. Trimming pared 4 bases from V and 3 bases from J, leaving 13 bases between. The germline gives CDR1 SGHDT, CDR2 YYEEEE. This CDR3 is CASSPVYSKETQYF. Written as DNA, the CDR3 is TGTGCCAGCAGCCCGGTTTACAGCAAAGAGACCCAGTACTTC.

The chain combines TRBV5-1 with TRBJ2-2; no firm D call. Germline CDR1 SGHRS, CDR2 YFSETQ. V was trimmed by 0 bases and J by 0 bases, leaving 3 bases between them. The CDR3 consists of 14 residues. The CDR3 sequence is CASSLDSNTGELFF. The CDR3 DNA sequence: TGCGCCAGCAGCTTGGACTCGAACACCGGGGAGCTGTTTTTT.

The chain is built from TRBV6-5 and TRBJ2-3, with TRBD1 identical over 7 bases. V shed 5 bases and J 5 bases; nucleotides not matched to a gene: 10. This CDR3 has 15 amino acids. Germline CDR1 reads MNHEY; CDR2 reads SVGAGI. The CDR3 DNA is TGTGCCAGCAGTCAAGGGACAGTTGGAGAAGATACGCAGTATTTT. This gives the protein CASSQGTVGEDTQYF.